The 22 T cell receptor beta chains below were found in one sample sequenced in a study of blood T cell repertoires in COVID-19. Method: immunoSEQ multiplex PCR; TCRdb's copy keeps in-frame clones and lacks some. The sample shows 200,000 or so clones, around 81% of them seen only once. Material: PBMCs or T cells enriched from blood (not recorded which). The source of these receptors is a woman aged 40 to 55 with acute COVID-19.

In DNA form, the CDR3 reads TGTGCCAGCAGCTTGGTTGAATCGTGGCAGGGTTCCTACGAGCAGTACTTC. Its protein product is CASSLVESWQGSYEQYF. V is TRBV5-6 and J is TRBJ2-7; D might be TRBD1 (5 bases). V lost 0 bases, J lost 1 base, and 17 bases lay in between. CDR3 length: 17 residues. CDR1 SGHDT and CDR2 YYEEEE come from the germline V gene.

The J gene is TRBJ2-7, the V gene TRBV11-2, with D hard to call. Germline-derived CDR1 and CDR2 are SGHAT and FQNNGV. This CDR3 spans 14 amino acids. Trimming stripped 2 bases from V and 3 bases from J, with 11 bases between. The CDR3 spells CASSLMGELYEQYF. The CDR3 DNA reads TGTGCCAGCAGCTTAATGGGCGAACTCTACGAGCAGTACTTC.

This chain joins TRBV29-1 and TRBJ2-3; D remains unclear. The CDR3 contains 12 residues. Germline V gene data show CDR1 as SQVTM and CDR2 as ANQGSEA. Trimming cost V 0 bases and J 5 bases, with 6 bases left between them. The CDR3 is CSVEDPGDTQYF. The CDR3 DNA sequence: TGCAGCGTTGAAGATCCCGGAGATACGCAGTATTTT.

The chain is built from TRBV18 and TRBJ1-5, with D unclear. Germline CDR1 is KGHSH and CDR2 is LQKENI. Trimming removed 2 bases at V and 4 bases at J, with 6 bases between. This CDR3 is 13 amino acids long. The DNA of the CDR3 is TGTGCCAGCTCACCAGGGAGTAATCAGCCCCAGCATTTT. Its translation is CASSPGSNQPQHF.

The V and J genes are TRBV9 and TRBJ1-4; D uncertain. V was clipped by 3 bases and J by 0 bases, with 18 bases between them. The CDR3 covers 18 residues. Germline CDR1 reads SGDLS; CDR2 reads YYNGEE. CDR3 sequence reads: CASSASSPGQATNEKLFF. Written as DNA, the CDR3 is TGTGCCAGCAGCGCCTCCTCTCCCGGTCAGGCAACTAATGAAAAACTGTTTTTT.

Regarding this clone: Being one base from a much bigger clone, this may be a read error. V is TRBV9 and J is TRBJ1-1; D perhaps matches TRBD1 (6 bases). Germline V gene data show CDR1 as SGDLS and CDR2 as YYNGEE. Between the trimmed V and J ends, which lost 4 bases and 2 bases, there was a span of 12 bases. The CDR3 runs to 14 residues. The CDR3 DNA is TGTGCCAGCAGCCTGGAAGGGGGAAACACTGAAGCTTTCTTT. Its protein product is CASSLEGGNTEAFF.

The rearrangement joins TRBV7-9 to TRBJ1-2; D ambiguous. Trimming removed 1 base from V and 7 bases from J, with 13 bases in between. The CDR3 sequence is 14 residues long. Germline loops: CDR1 SEHNR, CDR2 FQNEAQ (reference sequence). The CDR3 sequence is CASSLDLQNRGYTF. CDR3 nucleotides: TGTGCCAGCAGCTTAGACCTACAGAACCGTGGCTACACCTTC.

Only a few counts were recorded for this clone. The genes are TRBV6-4 and TRBJ2-2; 8 bases are a match to TRBD2. CDR1 MRHNA and CDR2 SNTAGT come from the germline V gene. CDR3 size: 15 residues. J lost 3 bases, V lost 4 bases, and 4 bases had no gene match. CDR3 DNA: TGTGCCAGCAGTGGCGTAGCGGGGCACACCGGGGAGCTGTTTTTT. Translated: CASSGVAGHTGELFF.

The chain recombines TRBV27 with TRBJ1-2; TRBD1 agrees at 7 bases. The germline gives CDR1 MNHEY, CDR2 SMNVEV (reference sequence). Germline trimming cut 6 bases from V and 7 bases from J; bases unmatched to any gene: 8. This CDR3 region has 13 residues. CDR3 region: CASSLTYRGGYTF. CDR3 sequence (DNA): TGTGCCAGCAGCCTCACTTACAGGGGTGGCTACACCTTC.

This clone appeared once. The rearrangement uses TRBV18 and TRBJ2-7; 7 bases match TRBD2. This CDR3 contains 13 residues. V gave up 8 bases and J gave up 0 bases; unmatched junction bases: 4. Per germline, CDR1 KGHSH and CDR2 LQKENI. CDR3 protein: CASSGAASYEQYF. CDR3 DNA: TGTGCCAGCAGCGGGGCCGCCTCCTACGAGCAGTACTTC.

This chain links TRBV6-1 with TRBJ1-5; maybe TRBD1 (6 bases). V was clipped by 1 base and J by 4 bases, with 11 bases between them. Per germline, CDR1 MNHNS and CDR2 SASEGT. This CDR3 region has 15 residues. CDR3 amino acids: CASSEVQGTNQPQHF. In DNA form, the CDR3 reads TGTGCCAGCAGTGAAGTCCAGGGGACAAATCAGCCCCAGCATTTT.

This clone was detected once. The V gene is TRBV19, the J gene TRBJ2-3; D may be TRBD2 (5 bases). Germline V CDR1 and CDR2: LNHDA, SQIVND (reference sequence). V was clipped by 7 bases and J by 2 bases, with 19 bases between them. The CDR3 covers 16 residues. CDR3 residues: CASKGKRAPDTDTQYF. The CDR3 nucleotides read TGTGCCAGTAAAGGGAAGAGGGCGCCGGACACAGATACGCAGTATTTT.

This clone was counted once. The chain joins TRBV20-1 to TRBJ2-3; D not certain. Germline values: CDR1 DFQATT, CDR2 SNEGSKA (reference sequence). Trimming removed 4 bases at V and 9 bases at J, with 11 bases between. The CDR3 is made up of 11 amino acids. CDR3 sequence: CSAIPAATQYF. CDR3 DNA sequence: TGCAGTGCTATACCGGCGGCCACGCAGTATTTT.

The gene calls are TRBV15 and TRBJ1-4, with unresolved D. V shed 11 bases and J shed 1 base, with 14 bases lying between them. This CDR3 is 14 amino acids long. The germline V gene encodes CDR1 LNHNV and CDR2 YYDKDF (reference sequence). In nucleotides, the CDR3 is TGTGCCGTCAGCGTCCCCGAAACTAATGAAAAACTGTTTTTT. Protein sequence: CAVSVPETNEKLFF.

V and J are TRBV28 and TRBJ1-6, with D possibly being TRBD1 (6 bases). The germline gives CDR1 MDHEN, CDR2 SYDVKM. The V end was cut by 5 bases, the J end by 9 bases, with 17 bases between. There are 15 residues in the CDR3. In DNA form, the CDR3 reads TGTGCCAGCAGTCCCCGGACAGCCAGGGGTTCACCCCTCCACTTT. It is translated as CASSPRTARGSPLHF.

The V call is TRBV5-6, the J call TRBJ2-7; 8 bases line up with TRBD1. After removal of 4 bases from V and 8 bases from J, the junction contained 8 bases not matched to a gene. This CDR3 is 13 amino acids long. Germline V gene data show CDR1 as SGHDT and CDR2 as YYEEEE. CDR3 sequence reads: CASSRGQGIQQYF. CDR3 DNA: TGTGCCAGCAGCCGAGGACAGGGAATCCAGCAGTACTTC.

This clone has only one observation. The chain employs TRBV27 and TRBJ1-1; TRBD1 is a possible D gene (6 bases). This CDR3 has 14 amino acids. Trimming took 5 bases from V and 7 from J, leaving 17 bases between them. CDR1 and CDR2 (germline): MNHEY, SMNVEV (reference sequence). CDR3 bases: TGTGCCAGCAGTAAGGGGACAAGGACGATTGAAGCTTTCTTT. Its protein product is CASSKGTRTIEAFF.

In its sample, this clone was seen a few times. This chain joins TRBV6-2 or TRBV6-3 and TRBJ2-2, with D possibly TRBD2 on 5 matching bases. The CDR3 loop spans 15 amino acids. Deletions cut 0 bases from V and 5 bases from J, with 10 bases between. From germline, CDR1 is MNHEY and CDR2 SVGEGT. The CDR3 here is CASSYSVGGTGELFF. The CDR3 DNA sequence: TGTGCCAGCAGTTACTCGGTTGGAGGAACCGGGGAGCTGTTTTTT.

The table lists this clone with many counts. The rearrangement links TRBV11-2 to TRBJ2-2; unclear D gene. Deletions cut 1 base from V and 0 bases from J, with 6 bases between. Germline lookup yields CDR1 SGHAT and CDR2 FQNNGV. This CDR3 spans 15 amino acids. This chain's CDR3 is CASSLVSANTGELFF. CDR3 sequence (DNA): TGTGCCAGCAGCTTAGTCTCAGCGAACACCGGGGAGCTGTTTTTT. Full variable domain (rest looked up from reference TRBV11-2 and TRBJ2-2): EAGVAQSPRYKIIEKRQSVAFWCNPISGHATLYWYQQILGQGPKLLIQFQNNGVVDDSQLPKDRFSAERLKGVDSTLKIQPAKLEDSAVYLCASSLVSANTGELFFGEGSRLTVL.

This chain connects TRBV28 to TRBJ2-7; D perhaps matches TRBD2 (7 bases). This CDR3 has 15 amino acids. Deletions cut 4 bases from V and 2 bases from J, with 15 bases between. The germline gives CDR1 MDHEN, CDR2 SYDVKM. CDR3 nucleotides: TGTGCCAGCAGTTCGCCACAGGGAGGGGCCTACGAGCAGTACTTC. It specifies CASSSPQGGAYEQYF.

The CDR3 DNA reads TGTGCCAGTAGTATTTGGGCAGGGAGGACCTACGAGCAGTACTTC. Protein product: CASSIWAGRTYEQYF. V and J are TRBV19 and TRBJ2-7; D might be TRBD2 (6 bases). V was trimmed by 3 bases and J by 2 bases, leaving 14 bases between them. Germline CDR1 reads LNHDA; CDR2 reads SQIVND (reference sequence). The CDR3 spans 15 residues.

This clone was seen once. This rearrangement joins TRBV15 to TRBJ2-5; a possible D gene is TRBD1 (5 bases). Per germline, CDR1 LNHNV and CDR2 YYDKDF (reference sequence). The CDR3 length is 15 residues. V lost 0 bases and J lost 4, with 12 bases in between. CDR3 loop: CATSRDPHRLETQYF. The CDR3 DNA sequence: TGTGCCACCAGCAGAGATCCCCACAGGTTAGAGACCCAGTACTTC.